This T cell receptor beta chain was obtained from a study of technical replicates of blood from a few donors. CDR3 size: 14 residues. The V gene lost 1 base and the J gene lost 8 bases, with 17 bases spanning the gap. Germline lookup yields CDR1 GTSNPN and CDR2 SVGIG (reference sequence). Produced via immunoSEQ multiplex PCR; TCRdb's table is partial and in-frame only. The data contain around 68,000 clones, 95% to 97% of them singletons. This chain uses TRBV30 with TRBJ1-2; D gene ambiguous. The specimen was T cells isolated from PBMCs. This TCR was recovered from a human donor in good health. CDR3 coding DNA: TGTGCCTGGAGTGGCCCCGGAGGCGCGGAGGGCTACACCTTC. Protein: CAWSGPGGAEGYTF.